This record covers a single TCR beta chain. The data were obtained in a study of control samples from healthy donors and cancer patients. Trimming shortened V by 2 bases and J by 4 bases, and 11 bases separated the two germline ends. The germline V gene has CDR1 ENHRY and CDR2 SYGVKD. There are 14 residues in the CDR3. The method was immunoSEQ multiplex PCR; TCRdb's version includes in-frame clones alone and lacks a portion of them. This repertoire shows about 130,000 clones, roughly 87% found once; its top ten account for roughly 1.9%. The rearrangement joins TRBV10-3 to TRBJ2-5; D gene ambiguous. Material for sequencing was blood. The sequence was obtained from a man aged 18 to 29 in good health. CDR3 coding DNA: TGTGCCATCAGTGAGCCACATGGTCTAGAGACCCAGTACTTC. Its translation: CAISEPHGLETQYF.